The present T cell receptor (beta chain) was sequenced within a study of beta chain features in type 1 diabetes. Whole-study context: Examination spanned approximately 110 million sorted cells from all samples. Study-wide results and caveats: Fewer insertions but more deletions were seen at VDJ junctions in type 1 diabetes patients. PCR, the amplification step, might favor shorter templates, equally in patients and controls.

A word on this clone: Its target is not known.

Deletions cut 1 base from V and 0 bases from J, with 9 bases between. CDR1 is SNHLY, CDR2 FYNNEI, per germline. The CDR3 loop spans 15 amino acids. Since all of the isolated RNA was reverse transcribed, expressed TCRB transcripts were what got sequenced. Clones were read by immunoSEQ multiplex PCR, and TCRdb kept only the in-frame ones, dropping some. The sample records about 180,000 clones, approximately 13% being singletons. Via the markers CD45RO/CCR7/CD25/CD127/CD95/CD27, stem cell-like memory, regulatory, central memory and naive CD4+ cells were sorted. V is TRBV2 and J is TRBJ1-1, with D possibly being TRBD1 (5 bases). The source material was central memory CD4+ T cells from blood. The clonotype comes from a woman younger than 30 in good health. CDR3 sequence reads: CASSEGAGLNTEAFF. The CDR3 region has the DNA TGTGCCAGCAGTGAAGGGGCAGGGCTGAACACTGAAGCTTTCTTT.